This section outlines one T cell receptor (beta chain) sequence together with its context. No antigen is known for it. These data are taken from a study of cytomegalovirus exposure and HLA in healthy donors. V was clipped by 3 bases and J by 0 bases, with 15 bases between them. Germline V gives CDR1 SGHAT, CDR2 FQNNGV. The CDR3 totals 16 residues. Study-level results: According to reports, the classifier identified cytomegalovirus status with high specificity and sensitivity. It was approximately 150 TCR beta chains that were listed as cytomegalovirus-associated. The tendency of first-cohort TCR clusters to co-occur in the 90 to 150 validation repertoires emerged from a later analysis.

The assay was immunoSEQ multiplex PCR, and TCRdb's table has in-frame clones only and misses some. The sample shows approximately 99,000 clones, approximately 94% of them seen only once. Separate from the approximately 700-subject first cohort was the roughly 120-subject validation cohort, to which the donors belonged. The origin of this receptor is a young woman in good health and CMV-seronegative. The sequenced material came from PBMCs. This rearrangement joins TRBV11-2 to TRBJ2-7; D ambiguous. The CDR3 spells CASSFNGDRSSYEQYF. CDR3 nucleotides: TGTGCCAGCAGCTTCAATGGAGACCGAAGCTCCTACGAGCAGTACTTC.